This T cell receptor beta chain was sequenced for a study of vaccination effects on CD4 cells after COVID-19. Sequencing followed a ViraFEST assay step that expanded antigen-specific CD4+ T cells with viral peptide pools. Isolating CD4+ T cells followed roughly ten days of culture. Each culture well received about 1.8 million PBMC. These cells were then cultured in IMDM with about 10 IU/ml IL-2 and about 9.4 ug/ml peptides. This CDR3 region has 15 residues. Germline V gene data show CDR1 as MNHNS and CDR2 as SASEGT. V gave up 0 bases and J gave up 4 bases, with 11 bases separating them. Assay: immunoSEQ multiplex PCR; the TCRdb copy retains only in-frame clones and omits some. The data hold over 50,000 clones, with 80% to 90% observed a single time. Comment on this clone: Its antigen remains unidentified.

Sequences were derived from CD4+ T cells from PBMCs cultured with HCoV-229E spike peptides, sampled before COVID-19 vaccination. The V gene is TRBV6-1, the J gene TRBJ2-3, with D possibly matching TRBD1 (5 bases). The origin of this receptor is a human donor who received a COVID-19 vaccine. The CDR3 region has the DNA TGTGCCAGCAGTGAAGCGCTCGGCAGGGCAGATACGCAGTATTTT. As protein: CASSEALGRADTQYF.